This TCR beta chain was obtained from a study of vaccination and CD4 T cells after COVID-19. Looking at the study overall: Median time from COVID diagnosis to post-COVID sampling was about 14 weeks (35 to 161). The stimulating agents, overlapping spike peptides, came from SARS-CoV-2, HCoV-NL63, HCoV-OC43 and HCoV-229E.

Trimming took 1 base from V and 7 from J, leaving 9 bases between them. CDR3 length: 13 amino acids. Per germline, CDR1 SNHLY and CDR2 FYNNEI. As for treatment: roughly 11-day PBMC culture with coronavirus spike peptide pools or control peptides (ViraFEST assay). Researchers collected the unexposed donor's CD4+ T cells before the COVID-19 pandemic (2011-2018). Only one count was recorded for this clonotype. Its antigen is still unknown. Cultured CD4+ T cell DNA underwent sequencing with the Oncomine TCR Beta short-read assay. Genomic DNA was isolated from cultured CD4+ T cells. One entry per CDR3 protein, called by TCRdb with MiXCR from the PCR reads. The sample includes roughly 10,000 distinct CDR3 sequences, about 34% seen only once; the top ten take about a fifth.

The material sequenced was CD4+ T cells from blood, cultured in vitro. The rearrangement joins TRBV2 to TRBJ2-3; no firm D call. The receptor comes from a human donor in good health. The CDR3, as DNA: TGTGCCAGCAGTGAAGGCCCAGACTATACGCAGTATTTT. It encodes CASSEGPDYTQYF. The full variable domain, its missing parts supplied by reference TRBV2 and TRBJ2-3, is EPEVTQTPSHQVTQMGQEVILRCVPISNHLYFYWYRQILGQKVEFLVSFYNNEISEKSEIFDDQFSVERPDGSNFTLKIRSTKLEDSAMYFCASSEGPDYTQYFGPGTRLTVL.